This is a list of T cell receptor beta chains from one sample in a study of tumor-infiltrating lymphocytes in primary liver carcinoma. TCRdb independently ran MiXCR on the multiplex PCR reads; one entry per CDR3 protein. The profile shows 100,000 to 150,000 distinct CDR3 sequences, under 65% of them singletons. Sequencing input: liver tumor tissue from sampling region 3. The receptors were gathered from a woman aged 55-75 years with primary liver carcinoma and hepatitis B virus infection. Each CDR3 is given with its conserved first and last residue. A D gene is named only where the DNA matches it firmly. A row's size may be missing; if present it is once, few, many or a size class.

D gene	V gene	clone size	J gene	CDR3 DNA	CDR3 protein
NA	TRBV6-5	once	TRBJ2-1	TGTACCAGCAATACCGACATGGGCGGGGAATCCTACAATGAGCAGTTCTTC	CTSNTDMGGESYNEQFF
NA	TRBV6-2/TRBV6-3	many	TRBJ2-6	TGTGCCAGCAGCCGGACAGCCTCTGGGGCCAACGTCCTGACTTTC	CASSRTASGANVLTF
NA	TRBV11-2	few	TRBJ2-1	TGTGCCAGCAGCTTAGGGGGCGCAGGGTACAATGAGCAGTTCTTC	CASSLGGAGYNEQFF
NA	TRBV28	NA	TRBJ2-1	TGTGCCAGCGCCGAGGGGACGAGGGGGCAGTTCTTC	CASAEGTRGQFF
NA	TRBV12-3/TRBV12-4	NA	TRBJ2-5	TGTGCCAGAAGTGAAAGGGGACCTTGGAAGACCCAGTACTTC	CARSERGPWKTQYF
NA	TRBV11-2	NA	TRBJ2-3	TGTGCCAGTAGCTTAGGGTTTGTAACGGCTAGCACAGATACGCAGTATTTT	CASSLGFVTASTDTQYF
NA	TRBV7-8	NA	TRBJ1-5	TGTGTCAGCAGCTTAGTCCGAGGGACAAAGCCCCAGCATTTT	CVSSLVRGTKPQHF
NA	TRBV4-1	NA	TRBJ2-7	TGCGCCAGCGTCCAAGGTCCACCCTACGAGCAGTACTTC	CASVQGPPYEQYF
NA	TRBV11-1	many	TRBJ2-7	TGTGCCAGCAGCTTAACGAGGTGGGCTAGCTACGAGCAGTACTTC	CASSLTRWASYEQYF
NA	TRBV11-2	NA	TRBJ2-1	TGTGCCAGCAGCTTAAACCCCGGTGAGCAGTTGTTC	CASSLNPGEQLF
TRBD1	TRBV5-4	many	TRBJ2-4	TGTGCCAGCAGGCCCGGGACAGGGATGACTCAGTACTTC	CASRPGTGMTQYF
NA	TRBV5-5	NA	TRBJ1-2	TGTGCCGGCAGCCGAGGGACGGCAGAGAGAGGCTACACCTTC	CAGSRGTAERGYTF
NA	TRBV5-1	NA	TRBJ1-6	TGCGCCAGCCAGGACGGGAGCCCCTATAATTCACCCCTCCACTTT	CASQDGSPYNSPLHF
NA	TRBV6-6	many	TRBJ2-4	TGTGCCAGCAGTTCTGGTGTGGTCGGGATAGCCAAAAACATTCAGTACTTC	CASSSGVVGIAKNIQYF
NA	TRBV11-2	once	TRBJ2-7	TGTGCCAGCAGCTTAGCGTCGGCAGGAGGCTACGAGCAGTACTTC	CASSLASAGGYEQYF
NA	TRBV7-9	NA	TRBJ2-5	TGTGCCAGCAGCTCACTTCAGATCGTAAGGGAGACCCAGTACTTC	CASSSLQIVRETQYF
NA	TRBV30	NA	TRBJ2-7	TGTGCCTGGAGTAGGATGGACTACGAGCAGTACTTC	CAWSRMDYEQYF
NA	TRBV7-2	NA	TRBJ2-2	TGTGCCAGCAGCTTAACTAGCTTGGTCTCCGGGGAGCTGTTTTTT	CASSLTSLVSGELFF
NA	TRBV7-8	NA	TRBJ2-1	TGTGCCAGCAGCTTAAATCTACAGGCGAACAGTGAGCTGTTCTTC	CASSLNLQANSELFF
NA	TRBV11-1	few	TRBJ1-2	TGTGTCAGCAGCTTCAAAGGATTTGGCTATGGCTACACCTTC	CVSSFKGFGYGYTF
NA	TRBV19	NA	TRBJ2-3	TGTGCCAGTAGTATAGATCTCGGGGGCTCCAGCACAGATACGCAGTATTTC	CASSIDLGGSSTDTQYF
TRBD1	TRBV6-5	NA	TRBJ2-1	TGTGTCAGCAGTTACGGGGAACAGGGGACCAATGAGCAGTTCTTC	CVSSYGEQGTNEQFF
NA	TRBV29-1	once	TRBJ2-2	TGCAGCGTCGGGAAGGGCTCGAACACCGGGGTGCTGTTTTTT	CSVGKGSNTGVLFF
NA	TRBV11-2	once	TRBJ2-1	TGTGCCAGCAGGCGAAAGAGAGGGGGGACCCAGTTCTTC	CASRRKRGGTQFF